The 26 T cell receptor beta chains below were found in one sample sequenced in a study of blood T cell repertoires in COVID-19 (dated by TCRdb to about 2020). The library was obtained by the immunoSEQ multiplex PCR assay. The table comes from immuneACCESS by way of TCRdb, which keeps in-frame sequences with V and J called. Part of the clones is missing from these tables; in studies checked, under half for an unresolved V gene and the rest for unknown reasons. This sample gives over 150,000 clones in total; roughly 92% of them show up just once. The top ten hold 0.76% of the sample. Sequencing used peripheral blood. Receptor source: a man younger than 40 with COVID-19, enrolled during active disease.

The chain recombines TRBV4-1 with TRBJ1-2; a possible D gene is TRBD1 (5 bases). The ends were cut back, 2 bases at V and 5 bases at J, with 12 bases in the middle. This CDR3 contains 14 residues. Germline V gene sequence: CDR1 MGHRA, CDR2 YSYEKL. The CDR3 DNA reads as TGCGCCAGCAGCCAATTAGGGGCTGGGTATGGCTACACCTTC. Protein sequence: CASSQLGAGYGYTF.

On this clone itself: Distinct nucleotide sequences in the sample also encode this CDR3. The rearrangement joins TRBV7-9 to TRBJ1-3; D is perhaps TRBD1 (5 bases). CDR1 and CDR2 from the germline V gene are SEHNR and FQNEAQ (reference sequence). V was shortened by 1 base and J by 0 bases, with 13 bases between the two germline ends. This CDR3 spans 17 amino acids. Here the CDR3 reads CASSLVRAGHSGNTIYF. CDR3 nucleotides: TGTGCCAGCAGCTTAGTTAGGGCAGGACACTCTGGAAACACCATATATTTT.

The chain carries TRBV9 and TRBJ2-7; TRBD1 matches at 8 bases. Per germline, CDR1 SGDLS and CDR2 YYNGEE. The CDR3 loop spans 14 amino acids. The J segment lost 7 bases and the V segment lost 0 bases, leaving 6 bases of the junction unmatched. The CDR3 bases are TGTGCCAGCAGCGTAGGGCAGGGGGCGGATGAGCAGTACTTC. Translated: CASSVGQGADEQYF.

The chain recombines TRBV25-1 with TRBJ1-1; 7 bases fit TRBD1. Trimming cost V 4 bases and J 0 bases; bases outside gene matches: 2. The CDR3 contains 14 residues. Germline CDR1 MGHDK, CDR2 SYGVNS. CDR3 loop: CASSGDRLNTEAFF. The CDR3 coding sequence is TGTGCCAGCAGTGGGGACAGATTGAACACTGAAGCTTTCTTT.

The V call is TRBV6-5, the J call TRBJ1-2; D is ambiguous. V was clipped by 6 bases and J by 6 bases, with 14 bases between them. The CDR3 extends over 13 amino acids. Germline-derived CDR1 and CDR2 are MNHEY and SVGAGI. As DNA, the CDR3 is TGTGCCAGCAGACCGGCCAAGAGGGATGGCTACACCTTC. Protein: CASRPAKRDGYTF.

V is TRBV5-1 and J is TRBJ1-3, with D unresolved. The CDR3 loop spans 16 amino acids. Deletions cut 7 bases from V and 2 bases from J, with 19 bases between. The V gene's germline CDR1 is SGHRS and CDR2 YFSETQ. CDR3 DNA: TGCGCCAGCGAGCCTACCGGAAAAACTACTGGAAACACCATATATTTT. The encoded protein is CASEPTGKTTGNTIYF.

J is TRBJ1-2 and V is TRBV3-1 (or the pseudogene TRBV3-2); no clear D gene. There are 14 residues in the CDR3. Germline V lookup: CDR1 LGHDT, CDR2 YNNKEL (reference sequence). Trimming shortened V by 0 bases and J by 8 bases, and 13 bases separated the two germline ends. The CDR3 loop reads CASSQDLTERGYTF. CDR3 in DNA: TGTGCCAGCAGCCAAGATCTAACGGAGCGAGGCTACACCTTC.

CDR3: CASSYSRTGGNTIYF. Written as DNA, the CDR3 is TGTGCCAGCAGTTACTCTAGGACAGGGGGAAACACCATATATTTT. J is TRBJ1-3 and V is TRBV6-5; 8 bases fit TRBD1. The V segment lost 0 bases and the J segment 4 bases; nucleotides outside the gene matches: 2. The CDR3 sequence is 15 residues long. The germline CDR1 and CDR2 sequences are MNHEY and SVGAGI.

The chain is built from TRBV7-9 and TRBJ1-2; 11 bases match TRBD1. Germline V gene data show CDR1 as SEHNR and CDR2 as FQNEAQ (reference sequence). This CDR3 is built from 17 residues. V shed 3 bases, J shed 4 bases, and the junction held 10 bases outside the gene matches. The CDR3: CASSFGGTGGLGYGYTF. As DNA, the CDR3 is TGTGCCAGCAGCTTTGGCGGGACAGGGGGTCTTGGCTATGGCTACACCTTC.

The rearrangement joins TRBV5-1 to TRBJ1-5; 7 positions match TRBD1. With 0 bases clipped from V and 6 bases from J, the junction kept 3 bases outside the gene matches. Germline V gives CDR1 SGHRS, CDR2 YFSETQ. The CDR3 sequence is 14 residues long. CDR3 sequence (DNA): TGCGCCAGCAGCTTGGGGGACAGTCCTCAGCCCCAGCATTTT. The encoded protein is CASSLGDSPQPQHF.

DNA for the CDR3: TGTGCCAGCTCACCACCGTCTGCCTACAATGAGCAGTTCTTC. Residues: CASSPPSAYNEQFF. The V gene is TRBV18, the J gene TRBJ2-1; D is undetermined. CDR1 KGHSH and CDR2 LQKENI come from the germline V gene. This CDR3 has 14 residues. The ends were cut back, 0 bases at V and 2 bases at J, with 5 bases in the middle.

In this sample, this clone turned up once. The V and J genes are TRBV6-6 and TRBJ1-2; D is undetermined. Deletions cut 6 bases from V and 12 bases from J, with 23 bases between. CDR3 length equals 14 residues. The V gene's germline CDR1 is MNHNY and CDR2 SVGAGI (reference sequence). Here the CDR3 reads CASRSVAQDVRDTF. For the CDR3, the DNA is TGTGCCAGCAGGTCAGTGGCCCAAGATGTTCGGGACACCTTC.

For the CDR3, the DNA is TGTGCCTGGAGGGAAGACAGCCTCCCTAATGAAAAACTGTTTTTT. This encodes CAWREDSLPNEKLFF. The V call is TRBV30, the J call TRBJ1-4; TRBD1 is a possible D gene (5 bases). Germline-derived CDR1 and CDR2 are GTSNPN and SVGIG (reference sequence). The CDR3 has 15 residues. The germline V and J ends were trimmed by 3 bases and 3 bases, with 14 bases remaining between them.

The rearrangement links TRBV4-1 to TRBJ1-1; possible D gene TRBD1, 5 bases. The CDR3 loop spans 14 amino acids. V lost 1 base and J 5 bases, leaving 11 bases between the germline ends. In germline, CDR1 is MGHRA, CDR2 YSYEKL. The CDR3 here is CASSQGEYRTEAFF. CDR3 nucleotides: TGCGCCAGCAGCCAAGGTGAATACAGGACTGAAGCTTTCTTT.

This clone was detected once. The genes are TRBV19 and TRBJ1-1, with D hard to call. The CDR3 sequence is 12 residues long. The germline gives CDR1 LNHDA, CDR2 SQIVND (reference sequence). Trimming cost V 7 bases and J 5 bases, with 11 bases left between them. The CDR3 is CASTSAWTEAFF. CDR3 bases: TGTGCCAGTACCTCCGCGTGGACTGAAGCTTTCTTT.

The chain employs TRBV15 and TRBJ1-5, with D uncertain. Germline V gene lookup returns CDR1 LNHNV and CDR2 YYDKDF (reference sequence). The length of the CDR3 is 16 residues. V was trimmed by 1 base and J by 2 bases, leaving 12 bases between them. CDR3 coding DNA: TGTGCCACCAGCAGAGTGAGAGGGAATCGCAATCAGCCCCAGCATTTT. The encoded protein is CATSRVRGNRNQPQHF. Together with reference TRBV15 and TRBJ1-5, the CDR3 gives the full variable domain: DAMVIQNPRYQVTQFGKPVTLSCSQTLNHNVMYWYQQKSSQAPKLLFHYYDKDFNNEADTPDNFQSRRPNTSFCFLDIRSPGLGDTAMYLCATSRVRGNRNQPQHFGDGTRLSIL.

This clone was observed a handful of times. The V call is TRBV11-3, the J call TRBJ2-1, with 8 bases lining up with TRBD1. The V and J ends lost 5 bases and 0 bases, in that order; junction bases with no gene match: 9. CDR3 length: 17 residues. Germline CDR1 SGHNT, CDR2 YENEEA. The CDR3 sequence: CASSPSRTGFSYNEQFF. In nucleotides, the CDR3 is TGTGCCAGCAGCCCGTCCCGGACAGGGTTCTCCTACAATGAGCAGTTCTTC. The variable domain in full, with the rest retrieved from reference TRBV11-3 and TRBJ2-1, is EAGVVQSPRYKIIEKKQPVAFWCNPISGHNTLYWYLQNLGQGPELLIRYENEEAVDDSQLPKDRFSAERLKGVDSTLKIQPAELGDSAVYLCASSPSRTGFSYNEQFFGPGTRLTVL.

The count of this clone is one. V and J are TRBV4-1 and TRBJ1-1; tentatively, D is TRBD1 (5 bases). Germline values: CDR1 MGHRA, CDR2 YSYEKL. The CDR3 runs 15 residues. V dropped 4 bases and J dropped 3 bases, with 15 bases sitting between them. The DNA of the CDR3 is TGCGCCAGCAGCCGTGAAATCGTCAGGGACACTGAAGCTTTCTTT. This translates into CASSREIVRDTEAFF.

The chain combines TRBV5-6 with TRBJ1-1; the match to TRBD1 covers 9 bases. The ends lost 0 bases at V and 1 base at J; junction bases unmatched: 4. There are 16 residues in the CDR3. Germline loops: CDR1 SGHDT, CDR2 YYEEEE. CDR3 DNA: TGTGCCAGCAGCTTGGACAGGGGGCTAAAGAACACTGAAGCTTTCTTT. Protein product: CASSLDRGLKNTEAFF.

Only one count was recorded for this clone. This sequence joins TRBV30 and TRBJ2-3, with TRBD1 identical over 8 bases. The CDR3 has 15 residues. Losses at the gene ends were 0 bases for V and 6 bases for J; bases not matched to a gene: 8. Germline V gene sequence: CDR1 GTSNPN, CDR2 SVGIG (reference sequence). Here the CDR3 DNA reads TGTGCCTGGAGTGTTCGGACAGGGAAGGTCGATACGCAGTATTTT. Protein: CAWSVRTGKVDTQYF.

This chain joins TRBV28 and TRBJ2-3, with 10 bases matching TRBD1. V trimming: 5 bases; J trimming: 4 bases; junction bases outside the gene matches: 6. The germline gives CDR1 MDHEN, CDR2 SYDVKM. CDR3 length: 15 residues. This CDR3 reads CASSADRGRPDTQYF. The CDR3 bases are TGTGCCAGCAGTGCCGACAGGGGGCGCCCAGATACGCAGTATTTT. Drawing the rest from reference TRBV28 and TRBJ2-3, the complete variable domain is DVKVTQSSRYLVKRTGEKVFLECVQDMDHENMFWYRQDPGLGLRLIYFSYDVKMKEKGDIPEGYSVSREKKERFSLILESASTNQTSMYLCASSADRGRPDTQYFGPGTRLTVL.

The chain has TRBV18 and TRBJ2-7, with D tentatively TRBD2 (7 bases). The CDR3 runs 14 residues. Germline assignment: CDR1 KGHSH and CDR2 LQKENI. V lost 0 bases to trimming and J lost 6 bases, with 12 bases between them. The DNA for the CDR3 is TGTGCCAGCTCACCACCGGGGGGGGCAGGCGAGCAGTACTTC. It translates to CASSPPGGAGEQYF.

The chain joins TRBV6-4 to TRBJ2-1; 11 bases agree with TRBD2. The CDR3 runs to 15 residues. Germline values: CDR1 MRHNA, CDR2 SNTAGT. V lost 5 bases, J lost 7 bases, and 7 bases stayed unmatched. CDR3 amino acids: CASSLSGGASNEQFF. The CDR3, as DNA: TGTGCCAGCAGTCTTAGCGGGGGGGCGTCGAATGAGCAGTTCTTC.

As DNA, the CDR3 is TGTGCCAGCTCACCCATAGCGGGGGGTTACAATGAGCAGTTCTTC. Translation: CASSPIAGGYNEQFF. The chain combines TRBV18 with TRBJ2-1; 10 positions agree with TRBD2. The CDR3 has 15 residues. The J segment lost 4 bases and the V segment lost 3 bases, leaving 3 bases of the junction unmatched. Germline V gene sequence: CDR1 KGHSH, CDR2 LQKENI.

This chain connects TRBV10-2 to TRBJ2-1; D remains unclear. The germline V gene encodes CDR1 WSHSY and CDR2 SAAADI. This CDR3 contains 15 residues. V was cut by 7 bases and J by 6 bases, with 19 bases left in between. CDR3 DNA: TGCGCCAGCACCCAGCCCTACCCGCCGGGCAATGAGCAGTTCTTC. As protein: CASTQPYPPGNEQFF.

The chain has TRBV4-1 and TRBJ1-4; 7 nucleotides line up with TRBD1. Germline trimming cut 4 bases from V and 3 bases from J; bases unmatched to any gene: 5. This CDR3 is built from 15 residues. Germline V gene sequence: CDR1 MGHRA, CDR2 YSYEKL. CDR3 in amino acids: CASSRGTAPNEKLFF. The CDR3, as DNA: TGCGCCAGCAGCCGAGGGACAGCACCTAATGAAAAACTGTTTTTT.